This passage covers 18 T cell receptor beta chains from one sample sequenced in a study of blood T cell repertoires in COVID-19. Libraries were prepared by immunoSEQ multiplex PCR; TCRdb keeps only in-frame clonotypes and omits some of them. The table includes a few hundred thousand clones, just over 90% detected once. Sequencing was performed on PBMCs or T cells enriched from blood (not recorded which). The receptors were sampled from a woman aged 40 to 50 who had been exposed to COVID-19.

The chain carries TRBV18 and TRBJ1-2; D unresolved. The V and J ends lost 2 bases and 4 bases respectively, with 8 bases between them. This CDR3 spans 13 amino acids. The germline V gene has CDR1 KGHSH and CDR2 LQKENI. This chain's CDR3 is CASSPGVGYGYTF. For the CDR3, the DNA is TGTGCCAGCTCACCAGGAGTGGGCTATGGCTACACCTTC.

V and J are TRBV19 and TRBJ1-4, with TRBD1 as a possible D gene (5 bases). The CDR3 runs to 15 residues. Germline CDR1 is LNHDA and CDR2 is SQIVND (reference sequence). Trimming stripped 7 bases from V and 3 bases from J, with 15 bases between. The CDR3 DNA reads as TGTGCCAGTAACCGGCAGGGTTCGGCTAATGAAAAACTGTTTTTT. This encodes CASNRQGSANEKLFF.

V and J are TRBV5-1 and TRBJ1-2, with a weak D call TRBD1 (5 bases). Trimming removed 0 bases at V and 9 bases at J, with 9 bases between. The CDR3 runs 12 residues. Germline-derived CDR1 and CDR2 are SGHRS and YFSETQ. The CDR3 loop reads CASSLVGDRYTF. In nucleotides, the CDR3 is TGCGCCAGCAGCTTGGTAGGGGATCGCTACACCTTC. The full variable domain, rest sourced from reference TRBV5-1 and TRBJ1-2, is KAGVTQTPRYLIKTRGQQVTLSCSPISGHRSVSWYQQTPGQGLQFLFEYFSETQRNKGNFPGRFSGRQFSNSRSEMNVSTLELGDSALYLCASSLVGDRYTFGSGTRLTVV.

The chain has TRBV2 and TRBJ2-7; 9 bases line up with TRBD1. Germline trimming cut 8 bases from V and 3 bases from J; bases unmatched to any gene: 5. Germline V CDR1 and CDR2: SNHLY, FYNNEI. The CDR3 extends over 13 amino acids. The CDR3 loop is CASGDRDVYEQYF. CDR3 nucleotides: TGTGCCAGCGGGGACAGGGATGTCTACGAGCAGTACTTC.

V is TRBV3-1 (or the pseudogene TRBV3-2) and J is TRBJ2-2; a possible D gene is TRBD2 (6 bases). Germline V gene lookup returns CDR1 LGHDT and CDR2 YNNKEL (reference sequence). Trimming stripped 8 bases from V and 5 bases from J, with 18 bases between. This CDR3 comprises 15 residues. Written as DNA, the CDR3 is TGTGCCAGCCGGATGGGGGGATTGGGGACCGGGGAGCTGTTTTTT. Translating gives CASRMGGLGTGELFF.

V gene TRBV10-1 combines with J gene TRBJ2-7; D may be TRBD1 (6 bases). Germline V gives CDR1 WNHNN, CDR2 SYGVQD (reference sequence). This CDR3 spans 14 amino acids. V was shortened by 8 bases and J by 2 bases, with 16 bases between the two germline ends. In DNA form, the CDR3 reads TGCGCCAGCCCCGGACAGTTAGCCACCTACGAGCAGTACTTC. Protein sequence: CASPGQLATYEQYF.

The V gene is TRBV7-9, the J gene TRBJ1-2, with D possibly matching TRBD1 (6 bases). Germline values: CDR1 SEHNR, CDR2 FQNEAQ (reference sequence). Deletions cut 5 bases from V and 3 bases from J, with 13 bases between. The CDR3 contains 14 residues. This chain's CDR3 is CASSPRTEDYGYTF. CDR3 nucleotides: TGTGCCAGCAGCCCGAGGACAGAGGACTATGGCTACACCTTC.

The genes are TRBV7-8 and TRBJ1-3, with D maybe TRBD1 (6 bases). V shed 5 bases and J shed 0 bases, with 14 bases lying between them. The length of the CDR3 is 16 residues. Germline loops: CDR1 SGHVS, CDR2 FQNEAQ. For the CDR3, the DNA is TGTGCCAGCAGCGTCCGGGACACCCTCTCTGGAAACACCATATATTTT. This sequence encodes CASSVRDTLSGNTIYF.

The V and J genes are TRBV6-2 or TRBV6-3 and TRBJ2-2; D gene uncertain. The CDR3 covers 13 residues. The V end was cut by 2 bases, the J end by 9 bases, with 10 bases between. Per germline, CDR1 MNHEY and CDR2 SVGEGT. The CDR3 DNA follows: TGTGCCAGCAGTTACCTTTTCGGGTGGGAGCTGTTTTTT. It encodes CASSYLFGWELFF.

The chain employs TRBV6-5 and TRBJ1-2; 10 positions agree with TRBD1. V shed 7 bases, J shed 8 bases, and the junction held 4 bases outside the gene matches. The CDR3 runs to 12 residues. From germline, CDR1 is MNHEY and CDR2 SVGAGI. DNA of the CDR3: TGTGCCAGCACCTTGACAGGGGGCGGCTACACCTTC. It codes for CASTLTGGGYTF.

The chain joins TRBV11-3 to TRBJ1-4; TRBD1 matches 8 bases. Losses at the gene ends were 4 bases for V and 5 bases for J; bases not matched to a gene: 3. The CDR3 is 14 amino acids. Germline V CDR1 and CDR2: SGHNT, YENEEA. The CDR3 coding sequence is TGTGCCAGCAGCTCCGGGACAGGCAATGAAAAACTGTTTTTT. As protein: CASSSGTGNEKLFF.

The chain employs TRBV7-9 and TRBJ2-3, with D tentatively TRBD2 (5 bases). V lost 3 bases and J lost 2, with 15 bases in between. Per germline, CDR1 SEHNR and CDR2 FQNEAQ (reference sequence). The CDR3 contains 16 residues. The CDR3 loop is CASSFGGAGFTDTQYF. As DNA, the CDR3 is TGTGCCAGCAGCTTCGGAGGTGCCGGTTTCACAGATACGCAGTATTTT. Full variable domain (missing parts from reference TRBV7-9 and TRBJ2-3): DTGVSQNPRHKITKRGQNVTFRCDPISEHNRLYWYRQTLGQGPEFLTYFQNEAQLEKSRLLSDRFSAERPKGSFSTLEIQRTEQGDSAMYLCASSFGGAGFTDTQYFGPGTRLTVL.

The rearrangement joins TRBV6-5 to TRBJ2-5; possible D gene TRBD1, 6 bases. V dropped 8 bases and J dropped 5 bases, with 12 bases sitting between them. This CDR3 spans 12 amino acids. Germline V lookup: CDR1 MNHEY, CDR2 SVGAGI. The CDR3 coding sequence is TGTGCCAGCGGACACAGGGAGGAGACCCAGTACTTC. Protein sequence: CASGHREETQYF.

The chain combines TRBV6-5 with TRBJ1-2; 7 bases are a match to TRBD1. After removal of 6 bases from V and 8 bases from J, the junction contained 9 bases not matched to a gene. This CDR3 spans 13 amino acids. The germline CDR1 and CDR2 sequences are MNHEY and SVGAGI. The CDR3 DNA is TGTGCCAGCAGAGTACAGGGGAGAGGGGGCTACACCTTC. This gives the protein CASRVQGRGGYTF.

The V call is TRBV7-2, the J call TRBJ2-7; 9 positions agree with TRBD1. CDR3 length equals 14 residues. Per germline, CDR1 SGHTA and CDR2 FQGNSA. V lost 5 bases, J lost 2 bases, and 4 bases stayed unmatched. CDR3 coding DNA: TGTGCCAGCAGCCGCGGGACAGGGACCTACGAGCAGTACTTC. It codes for CASSRGTGTYEQYF.

A few counts support this clone. This sample includes further DNA sequences coding for the same CDR3. The rearrangement uses TRBV15 and TRBJ1-2; TRBD1 is a possible D gene (5 bases). Trimming removed 3 bases from V and 8 bases from J, with 13 bases in between. The CDR3 has 13 residues. Germline values: CDR1 LNHNV, CDR2 YYDKDF (reference sequence). The CDR3, as DNA: TGTGCCACCAGCAGGGAAGGGGCCGGAGGCTACACCTTC. This gives the protein CATSREGAGGYTF. The full variable domain, in which reference TRBV15 and TRBJ1-2 provide the parts outside the CDR3, is DAMVIQNPRYQVTQFGKPVTLSCSQTLNHNVMYWYQQKSSQAPKLLFHYYDKDFNNEADTPDNFQSRRPNTSFCFLDIRSPGLGDTAMYLCATSREGAGGYTFGSGTRLTVV.

The V and J genes are TRBV15 and TRBJ1-2; 8 bases fit TRBD1. J lost 1 base, V lost 1 base, and 5 bases had no gene match. Germline V gene data show CDR1 as LNHNV and CDR2 as YYDKDF (reference sequence). The CDR3 has 16 amino acids. The CDR3: CATSRGTGGSNYGYTF. The CDR3 region has the DNA TGTGCCACCAGCAGAGGAACAGGGGGAAGTAACTATGGCTACACCTTC.

The chain carries TRBV19 and TRBJ2-5, with D possibly TRBD1 on 5 matching bases. The V end was cut by 4 bases, the J end by 1 base, with 10 bases between. The CDR3 covers 14 residues. Per the germline V gene, CDR1 is LNHDA and CDR2 is SQIVND (reference sequence). For the CDR3, the DNA is TGTGCCAGTAGTAGAGACAGATTCCAAGAGACCCAGTACTTC. It codes for CASSRDRFQETQYF.